Sequencing of this T cell receptor (beta chain) was carried out in a study of T cell responses to AZD1222 COVID-19 vaccine. Study-wide findings and caveats: Clonal diversity was possibly underestimated; the donors were predominantly white British and more often female. Unmutated variant regions reportedly attract nearly half of all spike-specific TCRs. Repertoires were obtained solely post-peak T cell response. Vaccine-associated CD4 TCRs ranged over spike, dominating at 160-218 and 743-854.

Measured with immunoSEQ multiplex PCR; TCRdb has only the in-frame clones, and not every one. Here the sample spans 160,000 or so clones, 90% being singletons. Regarding this clone: Its antigen remains unknown.

The CDR3 is 17 amino acids. The ends were cut back, 5 bases at V and 0 bases at J, with 14 bases in the middle. Germline V gene data show CDR1 as MRHNA and CDR2 as SNTAGT. The J gene is TRBJ2-6, the V gene TRBV6-4; the D gene is possibly TRBD1 (6 bases). The TCR comes from an adult in good health. The specimen was peripheral blood, collected on day 0 of AZD1222 vaccination. The CDR3 here is CASSIQGWGSGANVLTF. CDR3 coding DNA: TGTGCCAGCAGTATACAGGGTTGGGGCTCTGGGGCCAACGTCCTGACTTTC.